This T cell receptor (beta chain) derives from a study of CD8 T cells in Susac syndrome. Study-wide context: Patients with Susac syndrome were therapy-naive, on corticosteroids, or on intravenous immunoglobulin alone at the time that blood was drawn.

An input of about 0.45 to 1 ug of RNA was subjected to reverse transcription using random hexamers. It was immunoSEQ multiplex PCR that amplified TCR beta CDR3 across 54 Vbeta and 13 Jbeta. TCRdb redid the calling of the immunoSEQ multiplex PCR reads with MiXCR, one entry per CDR3 protein. Of some 200,000 distinct CDR3 sequences in the sample, approximately 95% were seen once. Notes on this clonotype: Its matching antigen is unknown.

Germline loops: CDR1 GTSNPN, CDR2 SVGIG (reference sequence). Trimming removed 2 bases at V and 0 bases at J, with 5 bases between. The CDR3 extends over 13 amino acids. Broader study findings: A handful of Susac-specific public clones appeared in CD8+ TEMRA repertoires, and over 15 in total CD8+ repertoires.

TEMRA cells were enriched by FACS, while CD8+ and CD4+ T cells were obtained through a negative isolation that was performed magnetically. Sequencing used CD8+ T cells from PBMCs. The clonotype comes from a human donor with Susac syndrome. The chain couples TRBV30 to TRBJ2-1; D unclear. CDR3 protein: CAWSPISYNEQFF. CDR3 nucleotide sequence: TGTGCCTGGAGTCCTATCTCCTACAATGAGCAGTTCTTC.